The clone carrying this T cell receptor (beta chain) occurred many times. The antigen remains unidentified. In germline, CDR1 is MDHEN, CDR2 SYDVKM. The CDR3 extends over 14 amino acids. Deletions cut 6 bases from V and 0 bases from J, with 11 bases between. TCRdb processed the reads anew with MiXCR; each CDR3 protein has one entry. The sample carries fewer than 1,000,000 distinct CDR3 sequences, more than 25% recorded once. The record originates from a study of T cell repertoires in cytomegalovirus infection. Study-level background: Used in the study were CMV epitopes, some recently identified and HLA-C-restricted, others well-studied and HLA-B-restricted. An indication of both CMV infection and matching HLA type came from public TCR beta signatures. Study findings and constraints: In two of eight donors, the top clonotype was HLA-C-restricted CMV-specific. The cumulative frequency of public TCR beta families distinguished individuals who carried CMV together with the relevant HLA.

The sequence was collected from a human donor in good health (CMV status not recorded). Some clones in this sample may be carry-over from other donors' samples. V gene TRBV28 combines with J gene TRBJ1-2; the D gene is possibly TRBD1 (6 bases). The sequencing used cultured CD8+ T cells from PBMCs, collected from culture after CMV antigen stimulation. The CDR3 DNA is TGTGCCAGCAGGAGACAGGAAGCTAACTATGGCTACACCTTC. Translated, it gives CASRRQEANYGYTF.